A selection of T cell receptor beta chains follows, all from one sample in a study of human thymus T cells. Some clones are missing from TCRdb's copy, which holds only in-frame ones; the method was immunoSEQ multiplex PCR. The data contain tens of thousands of clones, approximately 93% of them singletons. Sequencing was done on a sample of blood. The receptors originated from a boy in the first two years of life with a congenital heart defect but otherwise immunologically healthy. Each CDR3 is given with its conserved first and last residue. The order of the fields is V gene, J gene, clone size, D gene, CDR3 DNA, CDR3 protein. A D gene is named only where the DNA matches it firmly. Expanded clones get a size class; other rows say once, few or many, or leave the size out.

TRBV7-6,TRBJ2-2,NA,TRBD1,TGTGCCAGCAGCCTGGGGACAGGGGGCGCAAGAGCCCCCGGGGAGCTGTTTTTT,CASSLGTGGARAPGELFF
TRBV7-2,TRBJ2-2,NA,TRBD2,TGTGCCAGCAGGGGTAGCGGGTCAAACACCGGGGAGCTGTTTTTT,CASRGSGSNTGELFF
TRBV2,TRBJ2-7,NA,NA,TGTGCCAGCAGCTTTCACGCATACGAGCAGTACTTC,CASSFHAYEQYF
TRBV15,TRBJ2-7,NA,NA,TGTGCCACCAGCAGAGATCCCCTGTTTGCCGGGAGCTCCTACGAGCAGTACTTC,CATSRDPLFAGSSYEQYF
TRBV15,TRBJ2-2,NA,NA,TGTGCCACCAGCAGAGACTCAACAGGGAACACCGGGGAGCTGTTTTTT,CATSRDSTGNTGELFF
TRBV7-3,TRBJ2-1,NA,TRBD1,TGTGCCAGCAGCTTTGGGACAGGGACCTACAATGAGCAGTTCTTC,CASSFGTGTYNEQFF
TRBV6-6,TRBJ1-1,NA,NA,TGTGCCAGCAGTACCCTCGTGAACACTGAAGCTTTCTTT,CASSTLVNTEAFF
TRBV7-6,TRBJ2-5,NA,NA,TGTGCCAGCAGCTTGGGGTACGGTGCGGAGACCCAGTACTTC,CASSLGYGAETQYF
TRBV5-1,TRBJ1-1,few,NA,TGCGCCAGCAGCGTGATGGGAGAAGCTTTCTTT,CASSVMGEAFF
TRBV28,TRBJ2-3,NA,TRBD2,TGTGCCAGCAATGTAGCGGGAGGGGTAGATACGCAGTATTTT,CASNVAGGVDTQYF
TRBV28,TRBJ1-1,NA,TRBD1,TGTGCCAGCAGTCCCTGGGACAGAGGCACTGAAGCTTTCTTT,CASSPWDRGTEAFF
TRBV21-1,TRBJ2-1,NA,NA,TGTGCCAGCAGCAAAGTTAGCGGGGGTTCCCTCGATGAGCAGTTCTTC,CASSKVSGGSLDEQFF
TRBV6-5,TRBJ2-1,once,TRBD2,TGTGCCAGCAGTAGACTAGCGGAATACAATGAGCAGTTCTTC,CASSRLAEYNEQFF